The clone carrying this TCR beta chain came up a few times. Antigen unknown. The sample originates from a study of post-analysis software for immune sequencing data. Turning to the study itself: The disease courses spanned relapsing-remitting, secondary progressive and progressive-relapsing forms of multiple sclerosis.

cDNA libraries for TCR beta contained unique molecular identifiers. It was from about 0.98 to 11 million T cells that around 500,000 cDNA molecules came. MiXCR was run by TCRdb on the PCR reads, yielding one entry per CDR3 protein. Of some 800,000 distinct CDR3 sequences listed, just over 45% are singletons. General study results and limits: Compared against controls, patients with multiple sclerosis displayed significantly lower normalized Chao1 diversity. Samples made in the same batch grouped tightly together by F measure.

The clonotype was recovered from a girl aged 5-17 years with multiple sclerosis. Sequencing used blood.

CDR3 nucleotides: TGTGCCAGCAGTCTATACCGTAGCGGGTACTCCTACGAGCAGTACTTC. It specifies CASSLYRSGYSYEQYF. The chain is built from TRBV27 and TRBJ2-7; 7 bases align to TRBD2. CDR1 and CDR2 from the germline V gene are MNHEY and SMNVEV (reference sequence). After removal of 5 bases from V and 0 bases from J, the junction contained 10 bases not matched to a gene. The CDR3 runs 16 residues.